The 30 T cell receptor beta chains below all came from one sample that was sequenced in a study of cytomegalovirus exposure and HLA in healthy donors. PCR involved 60 Vbeta and 13 Jbeta primers. TCRdb's table, derived via immunoSEQ multiplex PCR, lists solely in-frame clones and lacks some. Of some 120,000 clones in the sample, about 79% were seen once. Material for sequencing was PBMCs. The receptor source for this set is a man aged 45-65 years in good health and CMV-seronegative.

This chain links TRBV2 with TRBJ2-3, with 10 bases fitting TRBD1. The CDR3 totals 14 residues. V lost 7 bases to trimming and J lost 5 bases; unmatched junction nucleotides: 6. Germline CDR1 is SNHLY and CDR2 is FYNNEI. The CDR3 nucleotides are TGTGCCAGCAAAAAGACAGGGGGCATAGATACGCAGTATTTT. Translated: CASKKTGGIDTQYF.

The chain links TRBV6-5 to TRBJ2-7; the match to TRBD1 covers 9 bases. The CDR3 contains 13 residues. The germline V gene has CDR1 MNHEY and CDR2 SVGAGI. Trimming removed 5 bases from V and 8 bases from J; junction bases left unmatched: 7. DNA of the CDR3: TGTGCCAGCAGTCCGGGACAGGGTCGCCAGCAGTACGTC. Its translation: CASSPGQGRQQYV.

This clone was seen more than once but under ten times. The chain recombines TRBV6-4 with TRBJ1-3, with 8 bases matching TRBD1. With 6 bases clipped from V and 8 bases from J, the junction kept 9 bases outside the gene matches. The CDR3 is made up of 14 amino acids. The germline V gene has CDR1 MRHNA and CDR2 SNTAGT. Here the CDR3 DNA reads TGTGCCAGCAGGACTGGACAGGGTACATACACCATATATTTT. It yields the protein CASRTGQGTYTIYF.

This clone was found a few times. The junction and the germline gene differ at one end; a read error may be behind it. The chain recombines TRBV7-9 with TRBJ2-3; D uncertain. Germline V gives CDR1 SEHNR, CDR2 FQNEAQ (reference sequence). The CDR3 is 14 amino acids. The CDR3 region is CASGLTTPPDTQYF. The CDR3 nucleotides are TGTGCCAGCGGCTTGACAACCCCGCCAGATACGCAGTATTTT.

Of note for this clone: Relative to the germline gene, one junction end is altered; a read error may explain this. V gene TRBV7-9 combines with J gene TRBJ1-2; the D is unclear. CDR3 length equals 12 residues. Germline loops: CDR1 SEHNR, CDR2 FQNEAQ (reference sequence). CDR3 DNA: TGTTCCAGCAGCTTAACGGTCTATGGCTACACCTTC. This gives the protein CSSSLTVYGYTF. The full variable domain, with the rest looked up from reference TRBV7-9 and TRBJ1-2, is DTGVSQNPRHKITKRGQNVTFRCDPISEHNRLYWYRQTLGQGPEFLTYFQNEAQLEKSRLLSDRFSAERPKGSFSTLEIQRTEQGDSAMYLCSSSLTVYGYTFGSGTRLTVV.

The sample holds a few counts of this clone. The chain links TRBV7-2 to TRBJ2-1; 11 nucleotides align to TRBD2. J was trimmed by 8 bases and V by 5 bases; bases with no gene match: 5. Germline V CDR1 and CDR2: SGHTA, FQGNSA. The CDR3 sequence is 14 residues long. CDR3 loop: CASSLTSGGDEQFF. DNA of the CDR3: TGTGCCAGCAGCCTAACTAGCGGGGGTGATGAGCAGTTCTTC.

CDR3 loop: CASKPATGGTNEQYF. The CDR3, as DNA: TGCGCCAGCAAACCGGCCACAGGGGGCACGAACGAGCAGTACTTC. This chain links TRBV5-1 with TRBJ2-5; TRBD1 agrees at 9 bases. The J call may be wrong; the DNA end is better matched by TRBJ2-7. This CDR3 contains 15 residues. Germline-derived CDR1 and CDR2 are SGHRS and YFSETQ.

CDR3 sequence: CASSLGGLGEKLFF. The CDR3 nucleotides read TGTGCCAGCAGCTTAGGAGGGCTCGGTGAAAAACTGTTTTTT. The rearrangement joins TRBV11-2 to TRBJ1-4; no definite D call. The CDR3 totals 14 residues. V was clipped by 1 base and J by 7 bases, with 10 bases between them. Germline V gives CDR1 SGHAT, CDR2 FQNNGV.

The chain uses TRBV19 and TRBJ1-1, with D possibly being TRBD1 (5 bases). There are 14 residues in the CDR3. V lost 7 bases and J 5 bases, leaving 17 bases between the germline ends. Germline-derived CDR1 and CDR2 are LNHDA and SQIVND (reference sequence). The CDR3 bases are TGTGCCAGTACTCCGACGGGCAGGGCGACTGAAGCTTTCTTT. Residues: CASTPTGRATEAFF.

The chain recombines TRBV5-1 with TRBJ2-7; possibly TRBD1 for D (5 bases). This CDR3 comprises 14 residues. Germline lookup yields CDR1 SGHRS and CDR2 YFSETQ. Trimming stripped 2 bases from V and 3 bases from J, with 12 bases between. The CDR3 bases are TGCGCCAGCAGCTTCGGTCAGGGAAACTACGAGCAGTACGTC. Amino acids: CASSFGQGNYEQYV.

The V gene is TRBV19, the J gene TRBJ2-3; D remains ambiguous. Germline lookup yields CDR1 LNHDA and CDR2 SQIVND (reference sequence). Trimming stripped 1 base from V and 0 bases from J, with 11 bases between. This CDR3 contains 16 residues. The CDR3 DNA reads TGTGCCAGTAGTATAGTTGGCGGTACTAGCACAGATACGCAGTATTTT. Translation gives CASSIVGGTSTDTQYF.

The chain links TRBV27 to TRBJ2-5, with D possibly being TRBD2 (6 bases). This CDR3 contains 13 residues. Trimming stripped 6 bases from V and 2 bases from J, with 10 bases between. Germline V gene lookup returns CDR1 MNHEY and CDR2 SMNVEV (reference sequence). CDR3 sequence: CASSRSGQETQYF. The CDR3 coding sequence is TGTGCCAGCAGCCGCAGCGGGCAAGAGACCCAGTACTTC.

The chain couples TRBV5-8 to TRBJ1-5, with D hard to call. V lost 0 bases to trimming and J lost 6 bases, with 19 bases between them. There are 17 residues in the CDR3. CDR1 and CDR2 from the germline V gene are SGHTS and YDEGEE. CDR3 protein: CASSLERLRESGQPQHF. In nucleotides, the CDR3 is TGTGCCAGCAGCTTGGAGCGGCTCCGGGAAAGCGGTCAGCCCCAGCATTTT.

The genes are TRBV6-1 and TRBJ2-3; 9 nucleotides match TRBD2. Germline trimming cut 8 bases from V and 3 bases from J; bases unmatched to any gene: 6. Germline V gene lookup returns CDR1 MNHNS and CDR2 SASEGT. The CDR3 spans 14 residues. CDR3 sequence: CASSAGGPTDTQYF. CDR3 coding DNA: TGTGCCAGCTCCGCGGGGGGGCCGACAGATACGCAGTATTTT.

The gene calls are TRBV15 and TRBJ1-4, with 9 bases lining up with TRBD1. CDR1 LNHNV and CDR2 YYDKDF come from the germline V gene (reference sequence). With 1 base clipped from V and 9 bases from J, the junction kept 3 bases outside the gene matches. The CDR3 consists of 14 residues. The CDR3 protein is CATSRGGQGQKLFF. DNA of the CDR3: TGTGCCACCAGCAGAGGGGGACAGGGACAAAAACTGTTTTTT.

The CDR3 sequence is CASSESRSPAGVNTEAFF. For the CDR3, the DNA is TGCGCCAGCAGTGAGTCGAGATCCCCTGCGGGTGTGAACACTGAAGCTTTCTTT. The chain is built from TRBV10-1 and TRBJ1-1; D is unclear. Per the germline V gene, CDR1 is WNHNN and CDR2 is SYGVQD (reference sequence). The CDR3 totals 18 residues. Deletions cut 0 bases from V and 0 bases from J, with 17 bases between.

The chain carries TRBV11-2 and TRBJ2-7; D gene unclear. CDR3 length: 14 amino acids. Per germline, CDR1 SGHAT and CDR2 FQNNGV. Trimming stripped 5 bases from V and 6 bases from J, with 17 bases between. The DNA of the CDR3 is TGTGCCAGCAGCCAAAACAGCCGAGCCTCCGAGCAGTACTTC. Protein sequence: CASSQNSRASEQYF.

A single count supports this clone. V and J are TRBV18 and TRBJ1-3; perhaps TRBD1 as D (5 bases). Germline lookup yields CDR1 KGHSH and CDR2 LQKENI. The CDR3 is made up of 15 amino acids. The V gene lost 5 bases and the J gene lost 5 bases, with 16 bases spanning the gap. CDR3 region: CASSSPRGMRNTIYF. CDR3 DNA: TGTGCCAGCTCATCCCCCCGGGGGATGAGAAACACCATATATTTT.

Only one count was recorded for this clone. The chain is built from TRBV18 and TRBJ1-1, with no clear D. CDR1 KGHSH and CDR2 LQKENI come from the germline V gene. The V end lost 6 bases, the J end lost 2 bases, and 13 bases lay between the germline ends. The CDR3 has 14 amino acids. The CDR3 spells CASSPSGLNTEAFF. For the CDR3, the DNA is TGTGCCAGCTCCCCGAGCGGGCTTAACACTGAAGCTTTCTTT.

Only a few counts were recorded for this clone. The gene calls are TRBV23-1 and TRBJ1-5; D unclear. TRBV23-1 belongs to the ORF category, with a function that is uncertain. V lost 0 bases and J lost 0, with 6 bases in between. The CDR3 is 15 residues long. The CDR3 DNA sequence: TGCGCCAGCAGTCAATCGAGGTGTAGCAATCAGCCCCAGCATTTT. This codes for CASSQSRCSNQPQHF.

This clone was counted once. This chain uses TRBV6-5 with TRBJ1-1; maybe TRBD1 (6 bases). The CDR3 totals 15 residues. V lost 0 bases to trimming and J lost 4 bases, with 12 bases between them. Germline assignment: CDR1 MNHEY and CDR2 SVGAGI. CDR3 DNA sequence: TGTGCCAGCAGTTACTCCGCAGGGGTCCCCACTGAAGCTTTCTTT. The encoded protein is CASSYSAGVPTEAFF.

This clone was observed a single time. This CDR3 is CASSQREGEFPDTEAFF. CDR3 coding DNA: TGCGCCAGCAGCCAGCGGGAAGGGGAGTTTCCTGACACTGAAGCTTTCTTT. The rearrangement links TRBV4-1 to TRBJ1-1, with D possibly TRBD1 on 5 matching bases. Germline assignment: CDR1 MGHRA and CDR2 YSYEKL. The CDR3 is made up of 17 amino acids. V was shortened by 3 bases and J by 3 bases, with 20 bases between the two germline ends.

This chain links TRBV28 with TRBJ2-3; D might be TRBD1 (6 bases). V was trimmed by 6 bases and J by 2 bases, leaving 12 bases between them. CDR1 is MDHEN and CDR2 is SYDVKM in the germline V gene. The CDR3 is 14 residues long. CDR3 DNA sequence: TGTGCCAGCAGCGGGGCAGGGGTCACAGATACGCAGTATTTT. Its protein is CASSGAGVTDTQYF.

DNA for the CDR3: TGTGCCAGCAGTCCGGGACAGGAGAGCTCCTACGAGCAGTACGTC. Protein: CASSPGQESSYEQYV. J is TRBJ2-7 and V is TRBV28; TRBD1 matches 8 bases. Per germline, CDR1 MDHEN and CDR2 SYDVKM. V shed 5 bases and J 0 bases; nucleotides not matched to a gene: 6. The CDR3 totals 15 residues.

V is TRBV10-2 and J is TRBJ2-7; TRBD2 matches at 12 bases. V lost 2 bases and J lost 1; bases outside the gene matches: 3. From germline, CDR1 is WSHSY and CDR2 SAAADI. The CDR3 extends over 16 amino acids. This CDR3 is CASSETSGGSSYEQYV. Written as DNA, the CDR3 is TGCGCCAGCAGTGAGACTAGCGGGGGGTCTTCCTACGAGCAGTACGTC.

This clone was observed a few times. The chain links TRBV7-9 to TRBJ1-5; D might be TRBD1 (5 bases). The CDR3 loop spans 15 amino acids. The germline CDR1 and CDR2 sequences are SEHNR and FQNEAQ (reference sequence). The germline V and J ends were trimmed by 5 bases and 6 bases, with 17 bases remaining between them. CDR3 sequence reads: CASSPNLRTFQPQHF. The CDR3 nucleotides read TGTGCCAGCAGCCCCAACCTGCGGACATTTCAGCCCCAGCATTTT. The full variable domain, rest sourced from reference TRBV7-9 and TRBJ1-5, is DTGVSQNPRHKITKRGQNVTFRCDPISEHNRLYWYRQTLGQGPEFLTYFQNEAQLEKSRLLSDRFSAERPKGSFSTLEIQRTEQGDSAMYLCASSPNLRTFQPQHFGDGTRLSIL.

V usage is TRBV4-3 and J usage is TRBJ1-4; tentatively, D is TRBD1 (5 bases). Trimming cost V 8 bases and J 5 bases, with 15 bases left between them. The CDR3 loop spans 14 amino acids. CDR1 is LGHNA and CDR2 is YSLEER in the germline V gene. The CDR3 protein is CASAPRAENEKLFF. The CDR3 DNA follows: TGCGCCAGCGCCCCCAGGGCAGAGAATGAAAAACTGTTTTTT.

The chain joins TRBV5-1 to TRBJ2-3; no clear D gene. V was pared by 6 bases and J by 6 bases, with 8 bases between. The length of the CDR3 is 11 residues. Germline V lookup: CDR1 SGHRS, CDR2 YFSETQ. This CDR3 reads CASTSQDTQYF. CDR3 nucleotide sequence: TGCGCCAGCACCTCGCAGGATACGCAGTATTTT.

This rearrangement joins TRBV7-9 to TRBJ1-1, with 8 bases matching TRBD1. The germline V gene has CDR1 SEHNR and CDR2 FQNEAQ (reference sequence). J gave up 2 bases and V 6 bases, and 5 bases lay outside the gene matches. CDR3 length: 14 amino acids. The CDR3 DNA reads as TGTGCCAGCAGGCGTGACAGGGGTAACACTGAAGCTTTCTTT. Its protein product is CASRRDRGNTEAFF. Filled out from reference TRBV7-9 and TRBJ1-1, the complete variable domain reads DTGVSQNPRHKITKRGQNVTFRCDPISEHNRLYWYRQTLGQGPEFLTYFQNEAQLEKSRLLSDRFSAERPKGSFSTLEIQRTEQGDSAMYLCASRRDRGNTEAFFGQGTRLTVV.

V and J are TRBV28 and TRBJ1-1; D is perhaps TRBD1 (5 bases). Per the germline V gene, CDR1 is MDHEN and CDR2 is SYDVKM. V dropped 5 bases and J dropped 0 bases, with 7 bases sitting between them. The CDR3 has 13 residues. The CDR3 loop reads CASSTQVNTEAFF. CDR3 bases: TGTGCCAGCAGTACACAGGTGAACACTGAAGCTTTCTTT.